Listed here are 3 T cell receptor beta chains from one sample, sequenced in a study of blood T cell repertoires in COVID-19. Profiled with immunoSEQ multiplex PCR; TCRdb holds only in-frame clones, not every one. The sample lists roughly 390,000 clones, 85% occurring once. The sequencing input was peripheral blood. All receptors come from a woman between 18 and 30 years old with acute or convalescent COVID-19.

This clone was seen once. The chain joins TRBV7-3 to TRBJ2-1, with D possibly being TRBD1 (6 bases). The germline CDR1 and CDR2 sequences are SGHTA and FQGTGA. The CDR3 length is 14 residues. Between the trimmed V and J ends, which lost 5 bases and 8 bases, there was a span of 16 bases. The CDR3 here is CASSPQGLGDEQFF. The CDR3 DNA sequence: TGTGCCAGCAGCCCACAGGGTCTAGGCGATGAGCAGTTCTTC.

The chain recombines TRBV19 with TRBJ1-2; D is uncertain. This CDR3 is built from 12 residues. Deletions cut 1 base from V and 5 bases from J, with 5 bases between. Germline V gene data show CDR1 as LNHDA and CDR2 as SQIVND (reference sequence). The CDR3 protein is CASSIADYGYTF. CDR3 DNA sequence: TGTGCCAGTAGTATAGCAGATTATGGCTACACCTTC.

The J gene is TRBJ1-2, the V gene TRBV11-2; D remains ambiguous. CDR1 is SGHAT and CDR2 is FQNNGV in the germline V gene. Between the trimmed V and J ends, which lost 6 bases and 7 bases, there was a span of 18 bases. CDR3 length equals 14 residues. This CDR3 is CASSAGLAASGYTF. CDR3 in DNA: TGTGCCAGCAGTGCTGGTTTGGCGGCATCTGGCTACACCTTC.